The 20 T cell receptor beta chains below come from one sample, sequenced in a study of shared clonotypes between healthy human individuals. Data came from immunoSEQ multiplex PCR; TCRdb stores just in-frame clones and leaves some out. This sample has hundreds of thousands of clones; 87% occur once, and the top ten carry about a sixth. The sequenced material came from memory CD8+ T cells sorted from blood. The subset was: CD45RO+ cells pooled with CCR7-negative TemRA cells. The source of these receptors is a man younger than 30 in good health.

This chain uses TRBV11-2 with TRBJ1-4; no clear D gene. This CDR3 region has 12 residues. Germline CDR1 is SGHAT and CDR2 is FQNNGV. Between the trimmed V and J ends, which lost 4 bases and 8 bases, there was a span of 8 bases. Here the CDR3 DNA reads TGTGCCAGCAGCTCCCGGGCGGAAAAACTGTTTTTT. It encodes CASSSRAEKLFF.

Only one count was recorded for this clone. The V call is TRBV5-1, the J call TRBJ2-1; the D is unclear. Germline V CDR1 and CDR2: SGHRS, YFSETQ. The CDR3 length is 14 residues. V lost 2 bases, J lost 4 bases, and 10 bases lay in between. CDR3 sequence reads: CASSFALKYNEQFF. The CDR3 coding sequence is TGCGCCAGCAGCTTCGCACTAAAATACAATGAGCAGTTCTTC. Full variable domain (remainder filled in from reference TRBV5-1 and TRBJ2-1): KAGVTQTPRYLIKTRGQQVTLSCSPISGHRSVSWYQQTPGQGLQFLFEYFSETQRNKGNFPGRFSGRQFSNSRSEMNVSTLELGDSALYLCASSFALKYNEQFFGPGTRLTVL.

The chain combines TRBV27 with TRBJ2-2; 7 bases fit TRBD1. This CDR3 is 17 amino acids long. Germline CDR1 and CDR2: MNHEY and SMNVEV (reference sequence). The ends lost 1 base at V and 2 bases at J; junction bases unmatched: 7. The CDR3 bases are TGTGCCAGCAGTTTATTTGCCGGGACAGCCAACACCGGGGAGCTGTTTTTT. It yields the protein CASSLFAGTANTGELFF.

This chain links TRBV9 with TRBJ2-7; D uncertain. Germline values: CDR1 SGDLS, CDR2 YYNGEE. The V end lost 0 bases, the J end lost 6 bases, and 7 bases lay between the germline ends. This CDR3 has 12 residues. CDR3 region: CASSVATGEQYF. DNA of the CDR3: TGTGCCAGCAGCGTAGCTACTGGCGAGCAGTACTTC.

This rearrangement joins TRBV7-9 to TRBJ1-2; D gene uncertain. Trimming stripped 3 bases from V and 6 bases from J, with 2 bases between. The CDR3 has 10 residues. The germline V gene encodes CDR1 SEHNR and CDR2 FQNEAQ (reference sequence). The CDR3 protein is CASSLNGYTF. CDR3 nucleotide sequence: TGTGCCAGCAGCTTGAATGGCTACACCTTC.

A word on this clone: Compared with germline, one end of the junction differs, possibly owing to a read error. The chain recombines TRBV7-7 with TRBJ2-1; the match to TRBD2 covers 9 bases. CDR1 is SSHAT and CDR2 is FNYEAQ in the germline V gene (reference sequence). The CDR3 has 15 amino acids. For the CDR3, the DNA is TGTGCTAGCAGCTTGGGCCCCGCGGGGGGGAGTGAGCAGTTCTTC. This codes for CASSLGPAGGSEQFF.

This rearrangement joins TRBV5-1 to TRBJ2-7; 9 positions agree with TRBD1. The trim removed 2 bases at V and 5 bases at J, leaving 5 bases unmatched. The CDR3 has 14 residues. Germline V gene sequence: CDR1 SGHRS, CDR2 YFSETQ. The CDR3 here is CASSLQGARDEQYF. The CDR3 bases are TGCGCCAGCAGCTTACAGGGGGCAAGGGACGAGCAGTACTTC.

In DNA form, the CDR3 reads TGTGCCAGCAGCTCCCCGACGGGTGAGCAGTTCTTC. This translates into CASSSPTGEQFF. The rearrangement uses TRBV7-3 and TRBJ2-1, with D unresolved. The V end was cut by 4 bases, the J end by 9 bases, with 10 bases between. The CDR3 is made up of 12 amino acids. Germline V gene lookup returns CDR1 SGHTA and CDR2 FQGTGA. The entire variable domain, with the rest obtained from reference TRBV7-3 and TRBJ2-1, is as follows: GAGVSQTPSNKVTEKGKYVELRCDPISGHTALYWYRQSLGQGPEFLIYFQGTGAADDSGLPNDRFFAVRPEGSVSTLKIQRTERGDSAVYLCASSSPTGEQFFGPGTRLTVL.

This chain joins TRBV5-1 and TRBJ1-1, with D possibly being TRBD1 (5 bases). V lost 5 bases to trimming and J lost 5 bases, with 16 bases between them. This CDR3 is 14 amino acids long. Germline lookup yields CDR1 SGHRS and CDR2 YFSETQ. CDR3 bases: TGCGCCAGCAGGAAAACCCCCGGGGGAACTGAAGCTTTCTTT. Protein: CASRKTPGGTEAFF.

J is TRBJ1-3 and V is TRBV7-6; no firm D call. The CDR3 contains 14 residues. Germline CDR1 is SGHVS and CDR2 is FNYEAQ. V was clipped by 1 base and J by 7 bases, with 11 bases between them. The CDR3 reads CASSLDVWANTIYF. The CDR3 DNA is TGTGCCAGCAGCTTAGACGTGTGGGCCAACACCATATATTTT.

J is TRBJ2-1 and V is TRBV4-1, with D perhaps TRBD1 (6 bases). CDR3 length equals 18 residues. V lost 6 bases, J lost 0 bases, and 21 bases lay in between. The germline gives CDR1 MGHRA, CDR2 YSYEKL. The CDR3 spells CASRLQGGDVFSYNEQFF. The CDR3 nucleotides are TGCGCCAGCAGGTTACAGGGTGGAGACGTCTTCTCCTACAATGAGCAGTTCTTC.

Only one count was recorded for this clone. The J gene is TRBJ2-1, the V gene TRBV4-3, with 12 bases identical to TRBD2. With 0 bases clipped from V and 7 bases from J, the junction kept 7 bases outside the gene matches. Germline CDR1 LGHNA, CDR2 YSLEER. The CDR3 consists of 17 residues. For the CDR3, the DNA is TGCGCCAGCAGCCAAGATCGACTAGCGGGAGCTTTGAATGAGCAGTTCTTC. Translating it yields CASSQDRLAGALNEQFF.

Here the CDR3 DNA reads TGTGCCAGCGGCGCGGCGGCCTTCGGCTATGGCTACACCTTC. Protein sequence: CASGAAAFGYGYTF. The chain joins TRBV2 to TRBJ1-2; D unresolved. This CDR3 is built from 14 residues. The V gene lost 8 bases and the J gene lost 4 bases, with 17 bases spanning the gap. Germline values: CDR1 SNHLY, CDR2 FYNNEI.

This clone appeared a few times. The V call is TRBV5-6, the J call TRBJ2-7, with 7 bases identical to TRBD2. CDR3 size: 15 residues. The J segment lost 4 bases and the V segment lost 5 bases, leaving 12 bases of the junction unmatched. Germline V gene lookup returns CDR1 SGHDT and CDR2 YYEEEE. CDR3 in DNA: TGTGCCAGCAGGCTCTTGTCTGCGGGAGTATACGAGCAGTACTTC. Amino acids: CASRLLSAGVYEQYF.

The CDR3 sequence is CASSHGTGGSYEQYF. The CDR3 DNA reads as TGTGCCAGCAGCCATGGGACAGGGGGCTCCTACGAGCAGTACTTC. The chain combines TRBV14 with TRBJ2-7, with TRBD1 identical over 11 bases. The length of the CDR3 is 15 residues. The V and J ends lost 3 bases and 0 bases, in that order; junction bases with no gene match: 1. Germline V gene data show CDR1 as SGHDN and CDR2 as FVKESK.

This clone was picked up a small number of times. This sequence joins TRBV5-6 and TRBJ2-7; D remains unclear. The CDR3 sequence is 16 residues long. Germline loops: CDR1 SGHDT, CDR2 YYEEEE. Trimming took 4 bases from V and 3 from J, leaving 20 bases between them. The chain's CDR3 is CASSLNTLLPRYEQYF. CDR3 DNA sequence: TGTGCCAGCAGCCTCAACACGCTTTTACCTCGCTACGAGCAGTACTTC.

This chain uses TRBV11-1 with TRBJ1-1; no definite D call. The CDR3 loop spans 13 amino acids. Looked up from germline, CDR1 is SGHAT and CDR2 is FQDESV (reference sequence). V was shortened by 1 base and J by 4 bases, with 7 bases between the two germline ends. The CDR3 DNA reads as TGTGCCAGCAGCTTAGAACAGTCCACTGAAGCTTTCTTT. This codes for CASSLEQSTEAFF.

Remarks on this clone: It differs at one base from a far larger clone, so likely a read error. The chain joins TRBV29-1 to TRBJ2-3; TRBD2 aligns across 7 bases. Per germline, CDR1 SQVTM and CDR2 ANQGSEA. The CDR3 length is 13 residues. CDR3 in DNA: TGCGGCGTAGCGAGCGGGGAGGCAGATACGCAGTATTTT. It is translated as CGVASGEADTQYF.

The V gene is TRBV6-5, the J gene TRBJ2-7; 11 bases fit TRBD2. The CDR3 runs to 15 residues. V lost 4 bases and J lost 2; bases outside the gene matches: 4. Per the germline V gene, CDR1 is MNHEY and CDR2 is SVGAGI. This CDR3 reads CASSFSTSGTYEQYF. Written as DNA, the CDR3 is TGTGCCAGCAGTTTCTCGACTAGCGGGACCTACGAGCAGTACTTC.

The V call is TRBV27, the J call TRBJ1-1, with unresolved D. The germline V gene encodes CDR1 MNHEY and CDR2 SMNVEV (reference sequence). V dropped 2 bases and J dropped 1 base, with 11 bases sitting between them. This CDR3 comprises 15 residues. The CDR3 loop is CASSLRGLWNTEAFF. Written as DNA, the CDR3 is TGTGCCAGCAGTTTACGAGGGTTATGGAACACTGAAGCTTTCTTT.